What follows are 11 T cell receptor beta chains derived from one specimen sequenced in a study of blood T cell repertoires in COVID-19. Sequencing was performed with immunoSEQ multiplex PCR; in TCRdb, only in-frame clones are kept and a portion is missing. The repertoire has about 200,000 clones, about 86% of them found once; the top ten carry 0.75% to 0.95%. The sample was peripheral blood. These TCRs come from a woman in her seventies with acute or convalescent COVID-19.

The V and J genes are TRBV12-5 and TRBJ2-1; D remains ambiguous. The CDR3 extends over 16 amino acids. V lost 2 bases and J lost 2, with 13 bases in between. Germline V gene lookup returns CDR1 LGHNT and CDR2 FRNRAP. Here the CDR3 reads CASGLNRVRTYNEQFF. CDR3 DNA sequence: TGTGCTAGTGGTTTGAACCGGGTCAGAACCTACAATGAGCAGTTCTTC.

V is TRBV4-1 and J is TRBJ2-6; D unresolved. There are 16 residues in the CDR3. With 1 base removed from V and 0 bases from J, the gap between germline ends came to 7 bases. Germline lookup yields CDR1 MGHRA and CDR2 YSYEKL. The CDR3 is CASSQARSSGANVLTF. In DNA form, the CDR3 reads TGCGCCAGCAGCCAAGCCCGGAGCTCTGGGGCCAACGTCCTGACTTTC.

This clone showed up just once. J is TRBJ1-6 and V is TRBV5-5, with 9 nucleotides matching TRBD1. V lost 5 bases, J lost 11 bases, and 11 bases stayed unmatched. This CDR3 has 15 residues. The germline V gene has CDR1 SGHKS and CDR2 YYEKEE (reference sequence). For the CDR3, the DNA is TGTGCCAGCAGAGCGGGGAGGACAGGGGACCCACCCCTCCACTTT. Its translation: CASRAGRTGDPPLHF.

Here the CDR3 reads CASSQGGGDLQYF. The CDR3 coding sequence is TGTGCCAGCAGCCAAGGAGGGGGGGATTTGCAGTACTTC. This sequence joins TRBV3-1 (or the pseudogene TRBV3-2) and TRBJ2-7; D is possibly TRBD2 (7 bases). The CDR3 consists of 13 residues. Trimming left V 1 base short and J 9 bases short, with 13 bases between. CDR1 and CDR2 (germline): LGHDT, YNNKEL (reference sequence).

V and J are TRBV5-3 and TRBJ1-1, with 10 bases lining up with TRBD1. TRBV5-3 is annotated as an ORF whose role is uncertain. CDR3 length: 16 amino acids. J was trimmed by 3 bases and V by 2 bases; bases with no gene match: 7. The CDR3 is CARSLDTGTGDTEAFF. CDR3 DNA: TGTGCCAGAAGCTTAGATACCGGGACAGGGGACACTGAAGCTTTCTTT.

The rearrangement joins TRBV5-1 to TRBJ2-6; 11 positions match TRBD1. This CDR3 region has 16 residues. From germline, CDR1 is SGHRS and CDR2 YFSETQ. Trimming cost V 3 bases and J 2 bases; bases outside gene matches: 1. For the CDR3, the DNA is TGCGCCAGCAGCTGGGGACAGGGGGCTGGGGCCAACGTCCTGACTTTC. This gives the protein CASSWGQGAGANVLTF.

V is TRBV18 and J is TRBJ1-3; D unresolved. The CDR3 runs 15 residues. Trimming removed 0 bases from V and 3 bases from J, with 9 bases in between. The germline V gene encodes CDR1 KGHSH and CDR2 LQKENI. For the CDR3, the DNA is TGTGCCAGCTCACCACCGGGCCTCGGTGGAAACACCATATATTTT. Residues: CASSPPGLGGNTIYF.

The chain is built from TRBV2 and TRBJ1-5; D is perhaps TRBD1 (6 bases). Germline loops: CDR1 SNHLY, CDR2 FYNNEI. V was clipped by 5 bases and J by 6 bases, with 14 bases between them. There are 14 residues in the CDR3. The CDR3 region has the DNA TGTGCCAGCAGTCAAACAGGGCCTGGTCAGCCCCAGCATTTT. It codes for CASSQTGPGQPQHF.

The V gene is TRBV24-1, the J gene TRBJ1-3; a weak D match, TRBD1 (6 bases). Trimming pared 0 bases from V and 1 base from J, leaving 9 bases between. The germline CDR1 and CDR2 sequences are KGHDR and SFDVKD. This CDR3 has 16 residues. This CDR3 is CATSDLTRGSGNTIYF. In nucleotides, the CDR3 is TGTGCCACCAGTGATTTGACCAGGGGATCTGGAAACACCATATATTTT.

The chain recombines TRBV19 with TRBJ2-2, with D possibly being TRBD2 (5 bases). The CDR3 has 14 amino acids. CDR1 and CDR2 from the germline V gene are LNHDA and SQIVND (reference sequence). V was pared by 6 bases and J by 4 bases, with 12 bases between. The CDR3 sequence is CASRPRGGTGELFF. The CDR3 DNA follows: TGTGCCAGTAGGCCCCGCGGAGGCACCGGGGAGCTGTTTTTT. Drawing the rest from reference TRBV19 and TRBJ2-2, the complete variable domain is DGGITQSPKYLFRKEGQNVTLSCEQNLNHDAMYWYRQDPGQGLRLIYYSQIVNDFQKGDIAEGYSVSREKKESFPLTVTSAQKNPTAFYLCASRPRGGTGELFFGEGSRLTVL.

This clone appeared once. The J gene is TRBJ2-7, the V gene TRBV6-1; 8 bases line up with TRBD1. J lost 2 bases, V lost 3 bases, and 6 bases had no gene match. The CDR3 contains 15 residues. Germline-derived CDR1 and CDR2 are MNHNS and SASEGT. The CDR3: CASSDRGTGTYEQYF. The CDR3 DNA is TGTGCCAGCAGTGATCGTGGGACAGGTACCTACGAGCAGTACTTC.